The source of this T cell receptor (beta chain) is a study of blood T cell repertoires in COVID-19. Study-level information: Material from acute and convalescent COVID-19 was sourced from the United States, Italy and Spain. Nucleic acid was either cDNA or gDNA, and it came from T cells, B-cell-depleted T cells, or PBMCs.

Only one count was recorded for this clone. This CDR3 comprises 16 residues. The V and J ends lost 5 bases and 0 bases respectively, with 14 bases between them. Germline V gives CDR1 LNHDA, CDR2 SQIVND (reference sequence). Authors' analysis steps: Estimation of nucleated cell counts relied on the amplification of reference gene primers. Here immunoSEQ multiplex PCR was the method, and the copy in TCRdb shows in-frame clones only, minus some. V, J and clone size were drawn from that table, and D and trimming were deduced from the DNA. The data contain approximately 98,000 clones, roughly 82% of them singletons.

The receptor's source is a man at least 80 years old with acute or convalescent COVID-19. V and J are TRBV19 and TRBJ1-3, with D unclear. Sequencing input: peripheral blood. The CDR3 sequence: CASSDRPPGSGNTIYF. The CDR3 DNA follows: TGTGCCAGTAGTGATAGACCGCCGGGCTCTGGAAACACCATATATTTT.